The 18 T cell receptor beta chains below come from one sample, sequenced in a study of molecular identifiers for immune sequencing clone quantification. TCRdb used MiXCR to reprocess the PCR reads, holding one entry per CDR3 protein. This table has about 500,000 distinct CDR3 sequences, about 26% appearing once. Sequenced material: naive CD8+ T cells from blood, with Jurkat cell RNA spiked in. Subset described: FACS-sorted CD8+CD4-CCR7+CD45RA+ naive T cells. The receptors originated from a human donor in good health. Some libraries in this study had Jurkat cell RNA spiked in.

The chain joins TRBV18 to TRBJ2-3; 11 bases fit TRBD2. This CDR3 region has 17 residues. Per the germline V gene, CDR1 is KGHSH and CDR2 is LQKENI. The ends lost 3 bases at V and 8 bases at J; junction bases unmatched: 13. CDR3 residues: CASSPTEVAGGPGTQYF. In nucleotides, the CDR3 is TGTGCCAGCTCACCCACGGAGGTAGCGGGAGGGCCTGGTACGCAGTATTTT. Full variable domain (rest looked up from reference TRBV18 and TRBJ2-3): NAGVMQNPRHLVRRRGQEARLRCSPMKGHSHVYWYRQLPEEGLKFMVYLQKENIIDESGMPKERFSAEFPKEGPSILRIQQVVRGDSAAYFCASSPTEVAGGPGTQYFGPGTRLTVL.

The J gene is TRBJ2-7, the V gene TRBV2, with D possibly TRBD2 on 7 matching bases. With 5 bases removed from V and 3 bases from J, the gap between germline ends came to 14 bases. The V gene's germline CDR1 is SNHLY and CDR2 FYNNEI. The CDR3 loop spans 14 amino acids. The CDR3, as DNA: TGTGCCAGCAGTCGCGGGGGCACCCGCTACGAGCAGTACTTC. Protein product: CASSRGGTRYEQYF. The complete variable domain, with remaining parts taken from reference TRBV2 and TRBJ2-7, reads EPEVTQTPSHQVTQMGQEVILRCVPISNHLYFYWYRQILGQKVEFLVSFYNNEISEKSEIFDDQFSVERPDGSNFTLKIRSTKLEDSAMYFCASSRGGTRYEQYFGPGTRLTVT.

At least ten counts were recorded for this clonotype. V gene TRBV6-5 combines with J gene TRBJ2-3, with TRBD2 identical over 7 bases. The J segment lost 3 bases and the V segment lost 5 bases, leaving 8 bases of the junction unmatched. Germline V gives CDR1 MNHEY, CDR2 SVGAGI. CDR3 size: 15 residues. The CDR3 sequence: CASSLAGLVTDTQYF. DNA for the CDR3: TGTGCCAGCAGTCTCGCCGGACTAGTAACAGATACGCAGTATTTT.

This clonotype showed up just a few times. The chain recombines TRBV2 with TRBJ1-2; TRBD1 matches 12 bases. The length of the CDR3 is 16 residues. The junction had 7 bases not matched to a gene; V was cut back by 3 bases and J by 5 bases. CDR1 is SNHLY, CDR2 FYNNEI, per germline. The CDR3 sequence is CASSDGTGGARYGYTF. The CDR3 DNA is TGTGCCAGCAGTGATGGGACAGGGGGCGCTAGGTATGGCTACACCTTC.

Comments on this clonotype: This sequence may be a read error, since a much larger clone differs from it by one base. The chain combines TRBV29-1 with TRBJ2-3; no firm D call. The V gene's germline CDR1 is SQVTM and CDR2 ANQGSEA. The CDR3 has 16 amino acids. V was cut by 1 base and J by 0 bases, with 14 bases left in between. In DNA form, the CDR3 reads TGCAGCGTTGAAGTACCCCCAGGAATAAGCACAGATACGCAGTATTTT. Its protein product is CSVEVPPGISTDTQYF.

The rearrangement uses TRBV7-2 and TRBJ2-7; TRBD1 might be the D (6 bases). Per the germline V gene, CDR1 is SGHTA and CDR2 is FQGNSA. The CDR3 extends over 15 amino acids. V dropped 5 bases and J dropped 2 bases, with 16 bases sitting between them. DNA of the CDR3: TGTGCCAGCAGCAATTACAGGGTCCTCCCCTACGAGCAGTACTTC. This gives the protein CASSNYRVLPYEQYF.

This clonotype has just a few counts. This chain links TRBV11-2 with TRBJ2-3; 9 bases agree with TRBD2. The V gene's germline CDR1 is SGHAT and CDR2 FQNNGV. CDR3 length: 15 residues. With V trimmed by 2 bases and J by 8 bases, 8 bases remained unmatched. CDR3 sequence reads: CASSLRAGGRGTQYF. Here the CDR3 DNA reads TGTGCCAGCAGCTTACGAGCGGGAGGCCGGGGTACGCAGTATTTT.

Points on this clonotype: A read error is possible here, since a much larger clone lies one base away. The V and J genes are TRBV5-1 and TRBJ1-3; no clear D gene. The CDR3 covers 11 residues. The germline V and J ends were trimmed by 0 bases and 11 bases, with 6 bases remaining between them. Germline-derived CDR1 and CDR2 are SGHRS and YFSETQ. CDR3 sequence (DNA): TGCGCCAGCAGCTTGGCGGGTCCCATATATTTT. It specifies CASSLAGPIYF.

The chain links TRBV19 to TRBJ2-5, with a possible D match to TRBD1 (6 bases). With 4 bases removed from V and 5 bases from J, the gap between germline ends came to 14 bases. This CDR3 is built from 14 residues. CDR1 LNHDA and CDR2 SQIVND come from the germline V gene (reference sequence). The CDR3 protein is CASSTTGYWETQYF. For the CDR3, the DNA is TGTGCCAGTAGTACGACAGGCTACTGGGAGACCCAGTACTTC.

A word on this clonotype: A much larger clone differs from this one at a single base, so this may be a read error. The gene calls are TRBV6-2 or TRBV6-3 and TRBJ1-1; tentatively, D is TRBD1 (5 bases). The CDR3 has 13 residues. Germline V gene sequence: CDR1 MNHEY, CDR2 SVGEGT. CDR3 coding DNA: TGTGCCGGCAGCTGGACACCGAACACTGAAGCTTTCTTT. Its translation: CAGSWTPNTEAFF.

The chain is built from TRBV25-1 and TRBJ2-7, with 9 bases matching TRBD1. Trimming removed 3 bases from V and 5 bases from J; junction bases left unmatched: 8. CDR3 size: 15 residues. CDR1 and CDR2 (germline): MGHDK, SYGVNS. The CDR3 loop is CASSDPGQGYNEQYF. The CDR3 DNA sequence: TGTGCCAGCAGTGATCCGGGACAGGGCTACAACGAGCAGTACTTC.

With regard to this clonotype: A much larger clone differs from this one at a single base, so this may be a read error. CDR3 sequence (DNA): TGTGCCAGTAGTATTGGAGGTAACAATCAGCCCCAGCGTTTT. The encoded protein is CASSIGGNNQPQRF. The V and J genes are TRBV19 and TRBJ1-5; no clear D. Looked up from germline, CDR1 is LNHDA and CDR2 is SQIVND (reference sequence). The CDR3 extends over 14 amino acids.

This clonotype was detected only a few times. The V and J genes are TRBV3-1 and TRBJ2-7; D may be TRBD2 (5 bases). The ends were cut back, 4 bases at V and 9 bases at J, with 10 bases in the middle. Germline V gene lookup returns CDR1 LGHDT and CDR2 YNNKEL (reference sequence). The CDR3 loop spans 11 amino acids. The CDR3 DNA sequence: TGTGCCAGCAGCCCCGGGAACGGGCAGTACTTC. The encoded protein is CASSPGNGQYF.

This clonotype has a count of ten or more. This chain uses TRBV28 with TRBJ1-6; D is uncertain. CDR3 size: 11 residues. The V gene's germline CDR1 is MDHEN and CDR2 SYDVKM. V lost 4 bases to trimming and J lost 14 bases, with 9 bases between them. The CDR3 here is CASSSLGTLHF. The CDR3 region has the DNA TGTGCCAGCAGTTCCCTTGGAACCCTCCACTTT.

Many counts were recorded for this clonotype. V and J are TRBV20-1 and TRBJ2-7, with 14 bases identical to TRBD2. The CDR3 extends over 16 amino acids. Germline CDR1 is DFQATT and CDR2 is SNEGSKA (reference sequence). Trimming cost V 6 bases and J 3 bases; bases outside gene matches: 10. The CDR3 here is CSAKQPGTSGSYEQYF. The CDR3 DNA sequence: TGCAGTGCCAAGCAGCCAGGGACTAGCGGGAGCTACGAGCAGTACTTC.

For this clonotype: Relative to the germline gene, one junction end is altered; a read error may explain this. The chain recombines TRBV7-3 with TRBJ2-5, with 7 nucleotides matching TRBD1. The CDR3 sequence is 15 residues long. Germline CDR1 is SGHTA and CDR2 is FQGTGA. CDR3: CASSPSGQVQESQYF. The CDR3 bases are TGTGCCAGCAGCCCCAGTGGACAGGTCCAAGAGTCCCAGTACTTC.

This chain connects TRBV29-1 to TRBJ1-1; D unclear. V lost 5 bases and J 5 bases, leaving 12 bases between the germline ends. The CDR3 spans 12 residues. In germline, CDR1 is SQVTM, CDR2 ANQGSEA. CDR3 DNA: TGCAGCGTTTCCGAAGGGATGACTGAAGCTTTCTTT. It yields the protein CSVSEGMTEAFF. Full variable domain (missing parts from reference TRBV29-1 and TRBJ1-1): SAVISQKPSRDICQRGTSLTIQCQVDSQVTMMFWYRQQPGQSLTLIATANQGSEATYESGFVIDKFPISRPNLTFSTLTVSNMSPEDSSIYLCSVSEGMTEAFFGQGTRLTVV.

This clonotype was seen a few times. This sequence joins TRBV5-1 and TRBJ2-7; a weak D match, TRBD2 (5 bases). The V gene lost 0 bases and the J gene lost 7 bases, with 14 bases spanning the gap. The CDR3 extends over 14 amino acids. CDR1 is SGHRS, CDR2 YFSETQ, per germline. DNA of the CDR3: TGCGCCAGCAGCTTGGACAGTTGGTCGGGGGAGCAGTACTTC. This encodes CASSLDSWSGEQYF.